The 30 T cell receptor beta chains below were found in one sample sequenced in a study of spatial heterogeneity in lung cancer. TCRdb passed the 5' RACE reads through MiXCR, listing each CDR3 protein once. The repertoire holds more than 1,500 distinct CDR3 sequences, with roughly a sixth as singletons. Time point reported: sample taken at primary tumor resection. Sequencing of whole RNA from tumor, nontumor lung or frozen PBMC involved no sorting. This material consisted of PBMCs, taken at surgery. The receptors here all came from a male donor with early-stage non-small cell lung cancer.

The gene calls are TRBV7-9 and TRBJ2-7; D not certain. The V gene lost 4 bases and the J gene lost 2 bases, with 9 bases spanning the gap. CDR1 SEHNR and CDR2 FQNEAQ come from the germline V gene (reference sequence). The CDR3 totals 13 residues. CDR3 residues: CASSSKGPYEQYF. Here the CDR3 DNA reads TGTGCCAGCAGCTCAAAAGGGCCCTACGAGCAGTACTTC.

The sample holds a few counts of this clonotype. The chain carries TRBV5-4 and TRBJ2-5; D perhaps matches TRBD2 (6 bases). There are 15 residues in the CDR3. V lost 4 bases and J 0 bases, leaving 13 bases between the germline ends. Germline V lookup: CDR1 SGHNT, CDR2 YYREEE (reference sequence). CDR3 sequence reads: CASSRTDYHQETQYF. The CDR3, as DNA: TGTGCCAGCAGCCGGACGGACTATCACCAAGAGACCCAGTACTTC.

In this sample, this clonotype is medium-sized. The genes are TRBV9 and TRBJ2-5; perhaps TRBD1 as D (6 bases). This CDR3 is 15 amino acids long. V was shortened by 3 bases and J by 2 bases, with 14 bases between the two germline ends. Germline CDR1 reads SGDLS; CDR2 reads YYNGEE. Here the CDR3 reads CASSEAAGQQETQYF. The CDR3 region has the DNA TGTGCCAGCAGCGAGGCGGCCGGACAGCAAGAGACCCAGTACTTC. Full variable domain (remainder filled in from reference TRBV9 and TRBJ2-5): DSGVTQTPKHLITATGQRVTLRCSPRSGDLSVYWYQQSLDQGLQFLIQYYNGEERAKGNILERFSAQQFPDLHSELNLSSLELGDSALYFCASSEAAGQQETQYFGPGTRLLVL.

By share of the sample, this clonotype is medium-sized. The rearrangement uses TRBV29-1 and TRBJ2-7; 7 nucleotides agree with TRBD1. Germline trimming cut 3 bases from V and 5 bases from J; bases unmatched to any gene: 1. Germline lookup yields CDR1 SQVTM and CDR2 ANQGSEA. CDR3 size: 11 residues. The CDR3 here is CSVDGQDEQYF. The CDR3 region has the DNA TGCAGCGTTGATGGACAGGACGAGCAGTACTTC.

In nucleotides, the CDR3 is TGTGCCAGCAGTTTCCGGGAACAGATGAACACTGAAGCTTTCTTT. Protein: CASSFREQMNTEAFF. The V and J genes are TRBV12-3 or TRBV12-4 and TRBJ1-1, with D hard to call. The ends were cut back, 3 bases at V and 0 bases at J, with 11 bases in the middle. The CDR3 length is 15 residues.

This clonotype has a handful of counts. The chain carries TRBV23-1 and TRBJ2-3; weak D call: TRBD2 (5 bases). TRBV23-1 is designated an ORF whose function remains uncertain. The V end was cut by 0 bases, the J end by 0 bases, with 10 bases between. This CDR3 spans 16 amino acids. Here the CDR3 DNA reads TGCGCCAGCAGTCAATCCGAACGGACTAGCACAGATACGCAGTATTTT. It is translated as CASSQSERTSTDTQYF.

This clonotype is labeled medium-sized. The chain couples TRBV6-2 or TRBV6-3 to TRBJ1-2, with D possibly TRBD1 on 6 matching bases. CDR3 length: 12 residues. Trimming shortened V by 6 bases and J by 6 bases, and 11 bases separated the two germline ends. Germline CDR1 is MNHEY and CDR2 is SVGEGT. CDR3 DNA sequence: TGTGCCAGCAGAACAGGGTACGATGGCTACACCTTC. It codes for CASRTGYDGYTF.

This clonotype is labeled medium-sized (0.01 to 0.1%). V and J are TRBV7-6 and TRBJ2-3; the D gene is possibly TRBD1 (6 bases). The germline V gene encodes CDR1 SGHVS and CDR2 FNYEAQ. CDR3 length: 15 residues. V lost 1 base to trimming and J lost 6 bases, with 14 bases between them. This CDR3 reads CASSLDEGELDTQYF. The CDR3 nucleotides read TGTGCCAGCAGCTTAGATGAGGGGGAGTTGGATACGCAGTATTTT.

This clonotype has just a few counts. The gene calls are TRBV6-5 and TRBJ2-1; 13 bases align to TRBD2. The J segment lost 6 bases and the V segment lost 0 bases, leaving 5 bases of the junction unmatched. This CDR3 spans 17 amino acids. The V gene's germline CDR1 is MNHEY and CDR2 SVGAGI. The CDR3 spells CASSYSLGLAGSNEQFF. The CDR3 coding sequence is TGTGCCAGCAGTTACTCCTTGGGACTAGCGGGAAGCAATGAGCAGTTCTTC.

The chain employs TRBV10-1 and TRBJ2-2; 8 bases line up with TRBD1. J was trimmed by 4 bases and V by 6 bases; bases with no gene match: 4. Germline values: CDR1 WNHNN, CDR2 SYGVQD (reference sequence). The CDR3 consists of 14 residues. CDR3 sequence reads: CASRRDRSTGELFF. The CDR3 DNA is TGCGCCAGCAGACGGGACAGGTCCACCGGGGAGCTGTTTTTT.

This clonotype has just a few counts. The chain uses TRBV28 and TRBJ1-2, with D maybe TRBD1 (6 bases). This CDR3 is built from 14 residues. Germline assignment: CDR1 MDHEN and CDR2 SYDVKM. Trimming stripped 3 bases from V and 1 base from J, with 9 bases between. The CDR3 is CASSLGGSNYGYTF. The CDR3 DNA follows: TGTGCCAGCAGTTTGGGGGGCAGTAACTATGGCTACACCTTC.

This clonotype was counted only a few times. The CDR3 DNA follows: TGTGCCCGGACCCTAGGCGGCAATCAGCCCCAGCATTTT. It codes for CARTLGGNQPQHF. The chain has TRBV30 and TRBJ1-5; D unclear. The CDR3 consists of 13 residues. The germline V gene has CDR1 GTSNPN and CDR2 SVGIG (reference sequence). The germline V and J ends were trimmed by 8 bases and 2 bases, with 13 bases remaining between them.

The chain recombines TRBV27 with TRBJ2-1; 9 positions agree with TRBD2. This CDR3 is 14 amino acids long. After removal of 5 bases from V and 6 bases from J, the junction contained 5 bases not matched to a gene. The germline CDR1 and CDR2 sequences are MNHEY and SMNVEV (reference sequence). Written as DNA, the CDR3 is TGTGCCAGCAGTAGGACTAGCGTCGGCAATGAGCAGTTCTTC. It translates to CASSRTSVGNEQFF.

As to this clonotype: At one end, the junction sequence differs from germline, possibly due to a read error. The rearrangement links TRBV18 to TRBJ1-1, with TRBD1 matching over 7 bases. Germline values: CDR1 KGHSH, CDR2 LQKENI. The CDR3 is 14 residues long. Here the CDR3 DNA reads TGTGCCAGCTCACAGATGACAGGGAACGCTGAAGCTTTCTTT. This encodes CASSQMTGNAEAFF.

By proportion, this clonotype is medium-sized. The DNA for the CDR3 is TGTGCCATCAGCGGGATTAGCACAGATACGCAGTATTTT. It encodes CAISGISTDTQYF. The chain has TRBV10-3 and TRBJ2-3; perhaps TRBD2 as D (5 bases). V gave up 6 bases and J gave up 0 bases, with 7 bases separating them. This CDR3 comprises 13 residues. The germline V gene has CDR1 ENHRY and CDR2 SYGVKD.

Within the sample, this clonotype is medium-sized. V usage is TRBV29-1 and J usage is TRBJ1-1; 7 bases agree with TRBD1. CDR1 SQVTM and CDR2 ANQGSEA come from the germline V gene. The CDR3 extends over 14 amino acids. V lost 5 bases to trimming and J lost 4 bases; unmatched junction nucleotides: 10. CDR3 in DNA: TGCAGCGTTCCAGACTCCAGGGGGGGCACTGAAGCTTTCTTT. Protein sequence: CSVPDSRGGTEAFF.

This clonotype was found many times. The chain employs TRBV3-1 and TRBJ2-2; 12 bases fit TRBD2. V trimming: 5 bases; J trimming: 0 bases; junction bases outside the gene matches: 7. The CDR3 loop spans 18 amino acids. Germline CDR1 is LGHDT and CDR2 is YNNKEL (reference sequence). CDR3 bases: TGTGCCAGCAGCTTCTGGACTAGCGGGAACGCGAACACCGGGGAGCTGTTTTTT. Its translation is CASSFWTSGNANTGELFF.

This clonotype was counted many times. The rearrangement joins TRBV29-1 to TRBJ2-2; 7 bases line up with TRBD1. From germline, CDR1 is SQVTM and CDR2 ANQGSEA. Unmatched junction bases numbered 4, after V lost 3 bases and J lost 6 bases. This CDR3 spans 13 amino acids. The DNA for the CDR3 is TGCAGCGTTGATCCCAGGGGGTCCGGGGAGCTGTTTTTT. Translation gives CSVDPRGSGELFF.

This clonotype was found many times. This chain uses TRBV20-1 with TRBJ2-1, with D unresolved. The CDR3 totals 15 residues. Germline assignment: CDR1 DFQATT and CDR2 SNEGSKA (reference sequence). V lost 1 base and J lost 3, with 13 bases in between. The CDR3 spells CSARAVSELYNEQFF. Written as DNA, the CDR3 is TGCAGTGCTAGAGCTGTATCCGAGCTCTACAATGAGCAGTTCTTC.

This clonotype was seen a handful of times. V gene TRBV5-8 combines with J gene TRBJ1-2; 7 bases map to TRBD1. The V segment lost 2 bases and the J segment 4 bases; nucleotides outside the gene matches: 5. CDR3 length: 14 residues. The germline V gene has CDR1 SGHTS and CDR2 YDEGEE. CDR3: CASSLRQGIYGYTF. The CDR3 nucleotides are TGTGCCAGCAGCTTACGACAGGGAATCTATGGCTACACCTTC.

This clonotype is deemed medium-sized (0.01 to 0.1%). The chain couples TRBV12-3 or TRBV12-4 to TRBJ2-2; perhaps TRBD1 as D (6 bases). This CDR3 is built from 14 residues. Trimming pared 6 bases from V and 4 bases from J, leaving 12 bases between. This CDR3 is CASSLLGGTGELFF. In nucleotides, the CDR3 is TGTGCCAGCAGCCTATTAGGGGGCACCGGGGAGCTGTTTTTT.

By proportion, this clonotype is medium-sized. CDR3: CASSSGRAGRNTGELFF. CDR3 sequence (DNA): TGTGCCAGCAGCTCCGGCCGCGCGGGGCGGAACACCGGGGAGCTGTTTTTT. This chain joins TRBV5-8 and TRBJ2-2, with D possibly being TRBD2 (6 bases). V was pared by 3 bases and J by 1 base, with 16 bases between. The CDR3 covers 17 residues. The V gene's germline CDR1 is SGHTS and CDR2 YDEGEE.

The chain has TRBV4-3 and TRBJ2-7; 10 bases match TRBD2. The trim removed 0 bases at V and 3 bases at J, leaving 8 bases unmatched. CDR3 length: 17 residues. Germline values: CDR1 LGHNA, CDR2 YSLEER. The DNA of the CDR3 is TGCGCCAGCAGCCAAGAGTGGCTAGCGGGGGACTTCTACGAGCAGTACTTC. This encodes CASSQEWLAGDFYEQYF.

This clonotype is medium-sized within its sample. The chain is built from TRBV28 and TRBJ2-7; no definite D call. Deletions cut 6 bases from V and 0 bases from J, with 12 bases between. The germline gives CDR1 MDHEN, CDR2 SYDVKM. This CDR3 region has 14 residues. In DNA form, the CDR3 reads TGTGCCAGCAGCAGCCCTTCTACCTCCTACGAGCAGTACTTC. It specifies CASSSPSTSYEQYF. Filled out from reference TRBV28 and TRBJ2-7, the complete variable domain reads DVKVTQSSRYLVKRTGEKVFLECVQDMDHENMFWYRQDPGLGLRLIYFSYDVKMKEKGDIPEGYSVSREKKERFSLILESASTNQTSMYLCASSSPSTSYEQYFGPGTRLTVT.

This chain links TRBV20-1 with TRBJ2-5, with TRBD2 matching 10 bases. Unmatched junction bases numbered 9, after V lost 3 bases and J lost 5 bases. The CDR3 covers 15 residues. Germline V lookup: CDR1 DFQATT, CDR2 SNEGSKA (reference sequence). The chain's CDR3 is CSASRLAGDGETQYF. DNA for the CDR3: TGCAGTGCTAGTCGGCTAGCGGGAGATGGTGAGACCCAGTACTTC.

Sample share makes this clonotype medium-sized (0.01 to 0.1%). The chain uses TRBV28 and TRBJ2-3; D remains unclear. Germline V CDR1 and CDR2: MDHEN, SYDVKM. Trimming removed 1 base from V and 2 bases from J, with 13 bases in between. The CDR3 covers 16 residues. CDR3 sequence reads: CASSLSSGRDTDTQYF. Written as DNA, the CDR3 is TGTGCCAGCAGTTTATCTTCTGGTAGGGACACAGATACGCAGTATTTT. The full variable domain, in which reference TRBV28 and TRBJ2-3 provide the parts outside the CDR3, is DVKVTQSSRYLVKRTGEKVFLECVQDMDHENMFWYRQDPGLGLRLIYFSYDVKMKEKGDIPEGYSVSREKKERFSLILESASTNQTSMYLCASSLSSGRDTDTQYFGPGTRLTVL.

This clonotype has just a few counts. The genes are TRBV27 and TRBJ2-3; D ambiguous. In germline, CDR1 is MNHEY, CDR2 SMNVEV (reference sequence). Between the trimmed V and J ends, which lost 8 bases and 2 bases, there was a span of 8 bases. The length of the CDR3 is 12 residues. CDR3 residues: CASGFYTDTQYF. The CDR3, as DNA: TGTGCCAGCGGGTTCTACACAGATACGCAGTATTTT.

The CDR3: CSASIPGSGVYNEQFF. CDR3 sequence (DNA): TGCAGTGCTAGCATCCCAGGCAGCGGGGTCTACAATGAGCAGTTCTTC. The rearrangement joins TRBV20-1 to TRBJ2-1, with TRBD2 matching 7 bases. V shed 3 bases and J 3 bases; nucleotides not matched to a gene: 11. There are 16 residues in the CDR3. Germline lookup yields CDR1 DFQATT and CDR2 SNEGSKA (reference sequence).

V and J are TRBV19 and TRBJ1-5, with 7 bases that match TRBD1. Germline V gives CDR1 LNHDA, CDR2 SQIVND (reference sequence). With 2 bases clipped from V and 0 bases from J, the junction kept 7 bases outside the gene matches. This CDR3 has 17 amino acids. The CDR3 coding sequence is TGTGCCAGTAGTATACAACAGGGGATAACTAGCAATCAGCCCCAGCATTTT. As protein: CASSIQQGITSNQPQHF.

This clonotype is medium-sized within its sample. The CDR3 nucleotides read TGTGCCAGCTCACCGCTACCGGGACTAGCGGGAGAAGCCATTGGAGATACGCAGTATTTT. Translation gives CASSPLPGLAGEAIGDTQYF. The V and J genes are TRBV18 and TRBJ2-3; TRBD2 agrees at 14 bases. Looked up from germline, CDR1 is KGHSH and CDR2 is LQKENI. The trim removed 3 bases at V and 5 bases at J, leaving 16 bases unmatched. This CDR3 region has 20 residues.